This T cell receptor (beta chain) was captured by sequencing in a study of control samples from healthy donors and cancer patients. The CDR3 contains 13 residues. Germline V gene sequence: CDR1 KGHDR, CDR2 SFDVKD. V was clipped by 6 bases and J by 2 bases, with 8 bases between them. Using immunoSEQ multiplex PCR, the repertoire was profiled, and TCRdb retains in-frame clones only, with some absent. The sample has under 65,000 clones; around 87% are singletons. This TCR was recovered from an older woman with lung cancer. This chain links TRBV24-1 with TRBJ2-3; weak D call: TRBD2 (5 bases). Sample: PBMCs. CDR3 protein: CATSKDFTDTQYF. CDR3 nucleotides: TGTGCCACCAGTAAGGACTTCACAGATACGCAGTATTTT.